Listed below are T cell receptor beta chains from one sample, sequenced in a study of blood T cell repertoires in COVID-19. Generated by immunoSEQ multiplex PCR, the TCRdb table keeps only in-frame clones and is missing some. The data show around 280,000 clones, 75% to 90% seen once. The sequencing input was PBMCs or T cells enriched from blood (not recorded which). Source of these receptors: a woman in her thirties or forties who had recovered from COVID-19. Both conserved end residues are part of each CDR3. Each record gives: J gene, D gene, V gene, clone size, CDR3 protein, CDR3 DNA. D genes are given only for firm matches. Clone size appears in some rows only: once, few, many, or a class for an expanded clone.

TRBJ1-2,TRBD1,TRBV30,.,CACSNIQGRTGGYTF,TGTGCCTGCTCCAACATACAGGGGAGGACGGGTGGCTACACCTTC
TRBJ1-1,TRBD1,TRBV29-1,few,CSAHPRTGNTEAFF,TGCAGCGCCCACCCCCGGACAGGGAACACTGAAGCTTTCTTT
TRBJ2-5,.,TRBV5-1,.,CASSLSGDETQYF,TGCGCCAGCAGCTTGTCAGGGGACGAGACCCAGTACTTC
TRBJ2-1,.,TRBV29-1,.,CSVAGSIGNEQFF,TGCAGCGTTGCGGGAAGCATTGGCAATGAGCAGTTCTTC
TRBJ2-7,TRBD2,TRBV6-5,.,CASRGTSGNSPYF,TGTGCCAGCAGAGGGACTAGCGGCAATTCGCCGTACTTC
TRBJ1-5,.,TRBV2,.,CASSGGGGGNQPQHF,TGTGCCAGCAGTGGGGGGGGCGGCGGAAATCAGCCCCAGCATTTT
TRBJ1-1,TRBD1,TRBV5-1,.,CASSLGQGADTEAFF,TGCGCCAGCAGCTTGGGGCAGGGGGCGGATACTGAAGCTTTCTTT
TRBJ2-1,.,TRBV15,.,CATSRDPGRREVEQFF,TGTGCCACCAGCAGAGATCCCGGACGGCGGGAAGTTGAGCAGTTCTTC
TRBJ2-3,TRBD1,TRBV14,.,CASSGDRGTDTQYF,TGTGCCAGCAGCGGAGACAGGGGGACAGATACGCAGTATTTT
TRBJ1-5,.,TRBV19,.,CASSLRDTNQPQHF,TGTGCCAGTAGCCTCCGGGACACAAATCAGCCCCAGCATTTT
TRBJ1-6,.,TRBV11-2,.,CASSHRATTYNSPLHF,TGTGCCAGCAGCCACAGGGCAACGACCTATAATTCACCCCTCCACTTT
TRBJ1-3,.,TRBV18,.,CASSPGDSGNTIYF,TGTGCCAGCTCACCGGGAGATTCTGGAAACACCATATATTTT
TRBJ1-6,.,TRBV27,.,CASSDRSSYNSPLHF,TGTGCCAGCAGTGACCGGAGCTCCTATAATTCACCCCTCCACTTT
TRBJ1-4,.,TRBV7-8,.,CASAGGVQTNEKLFF,TGTGCCAGCGCCGGGGGGGTCCAAACTAATGAAAAACTGTTTTTT
TRBJ2-2,.,TRBV5-1,.,CASSLLAGYAKNTGELFF,TGCGCCAGCAGCCTGCTGGCGGGTTATGCGAAGAACACCGGGGAGCTGTTTTTT
TRBJ2-7,TRBD2,TRBV5-5,.,CASSPRLADYEQYF,TGTGCCAGCAGCCCCAGACTAGCGGACTACGAGCAGTACTTC
TRBJ2-2,.,TRBV5-1,.,CASSQRGGIDTGELFF,TGCGCCAGCAGCCAACGTGGAGGGATTGACACCGGGGAGCTGTTTTTT
TRBJ1-2,TRBD1,TRBV6-2/TRBV6-3,once,CASSYAGQGLDYGYTF,TGTGCCAGCAGTTACGCAGGACAGGGTTTGGACTATGGCTACACCTTC
TRBJ2-5,.,TRBV4-1,.,CASSQFREETQYF,TGCGCCAGCAGCCAATTTCGCGAAGAGACCCAGTACTTC
TRBJ2-7,TRBD1,TRBV19,.,CASSWTGSSYEQYF,TGTGCCAGTAGTTGGACAGGGTCTTCCTACGAGCAGTACTTC
TRBJ2-2,TRBD2,TRBV28,.,CASSLAGVEELFF,TGTGCCAGCAGTTTAGCGGGAGTGGAGGAGCTGTTTTTT
TRBJ1-2,.,TRBV18,.,CASSPPDRQNYGYTF,TGTGCCAGCTCACCACCAGACCGACAGAACTATGGCTACACCTTC
TRBJ2-7,TRBD2,TRBV29-1,.,CSAYGLAGDPIPYEQYF,TGCAGCGCTTACGGACTAGCGGGAGATCCTATCCCCTACGAGCAGTACTTC
TRBJ1-4,TRBD1,TRBV5-1,.,CASSLVQGAGEKLFF,TGCGCCAGCAGCTTGGTGCAGGGGGCAGGTGAAAAACTGTTTTTT
TRBJ2-2,TRBD2,TRBV11-2,.,CASSLRVLAGGGTGELFF,TGTGCCAGCAGCTTACGTGTTTTGGCGGGAGGGGGCACCGGGGAGCTGTTTTTT
TRBJ2-7,TRBD1,TRBV5-1,.,CASSFFSGGDYEQYF,TGCGCCAGCAGCTTCTTTTCAGGGGGCGACTACGAGCAGTACTTC
TRBJ2-3,TRBD2,TRBV6-2/TRBV6-3,.,CASSDPSGSGADTQYF,TGTGCCAGCAGTGACCCTAGCGGGAGCGGGGCAGATACGCAGTATTTT
TRBJ1-2,.,TRBV14,.,CASSRTESLPSYGYTF,TGTGCCAGCAGCCGGACAGAAAGCCTCCCTAGTTATGGCTACACCTTC